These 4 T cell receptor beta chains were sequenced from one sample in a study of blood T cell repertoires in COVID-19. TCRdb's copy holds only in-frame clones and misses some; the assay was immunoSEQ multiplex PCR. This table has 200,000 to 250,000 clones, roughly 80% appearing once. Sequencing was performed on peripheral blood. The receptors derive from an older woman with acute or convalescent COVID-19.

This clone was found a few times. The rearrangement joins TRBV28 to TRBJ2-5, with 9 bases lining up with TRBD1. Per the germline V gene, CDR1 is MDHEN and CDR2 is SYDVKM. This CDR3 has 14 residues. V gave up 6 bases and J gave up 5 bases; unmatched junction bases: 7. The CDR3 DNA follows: TGTGCCAGCAGGCCGGGACAGGGAGGGGAGACCCAGTACTTC. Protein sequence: CASRPGQGGETQYF.

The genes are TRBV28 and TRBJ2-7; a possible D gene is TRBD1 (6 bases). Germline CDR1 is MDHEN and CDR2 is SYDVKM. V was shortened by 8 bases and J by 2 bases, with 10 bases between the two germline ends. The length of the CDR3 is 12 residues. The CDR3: CASHRQAYEQYF. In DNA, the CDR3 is TGTGCCAGCCACCGACAGGCCTACGAGCAGTACTTC. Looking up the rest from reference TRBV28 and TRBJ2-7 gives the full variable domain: DVKVTQSSRYLVKRTGEKVFLECVQDMDHENMFWYRQDPGLGLRLIYFSYDVKMKEKGDIPEGYSVSREKKERFSLILESASTNQTSMYLCASHRQAYEQYFGPGTRLTVT.

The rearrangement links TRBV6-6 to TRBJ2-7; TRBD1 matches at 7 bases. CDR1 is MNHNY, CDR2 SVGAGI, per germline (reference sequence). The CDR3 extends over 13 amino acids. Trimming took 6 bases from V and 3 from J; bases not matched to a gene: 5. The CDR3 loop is CASSRDSVYEQYF. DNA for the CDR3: TGTGCCAGCAGCAGGGACAGCGTCTACGAGCAGTACTTC.

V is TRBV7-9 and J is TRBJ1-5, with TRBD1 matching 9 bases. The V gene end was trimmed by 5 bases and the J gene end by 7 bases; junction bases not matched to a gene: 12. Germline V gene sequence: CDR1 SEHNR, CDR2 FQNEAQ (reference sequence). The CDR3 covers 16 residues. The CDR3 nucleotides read TGTGCCAGCAGCAACCGACAGGGGGGATGGGAGCAGCCCCAGCATTTT. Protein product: CASSNRQGGWEQPQHF.